The 6 T cell receptor beta chains reported below all come from one sample, sequenced in a study of blood T cell repertoires in COVID-19. Using immunoSEQ multiplex PCR, the repertoire was profiled, and TCRdb retains in-frame clones only, with some absent. The repertoire holds hundreds of thousands of clones, with approximately 86% as singletons. Specimen: peripheral blood. The receptors originated from a woman between 50 and 59 years old with active or convalescent COVID-19.

The rearrangement joins TRBV29-1 to TRBJ1-2; D possibly corresponds to TRBD1 (5 bases). The CDR3 contains 12 residues. Germline V gene lookup returns CDR1 SQVTM and CDR2 ANQGSEA. The V end was cut by 7 bases, the J end by 7 bases, with 16 bases between. CDR3 loop: CSAGHETGGYTF. The CDR3, as DNA: TGCAGCGCCGGACACGAGACTGGTGGCTACACCTTC.

This clone was detected only once. The rearrangement uses TRBV19 and TRBJ1-5; perhaps TRBD1 as D (5 bases). V lost 3 bases to trimming and J lost 2 bases, with 14 bases between them. There are 16 residues in the CDR3. In germline, CDR1 is LNHDA, CDR2 SQIVND (reference sequence). CDR3 in DNA: TGTGCCAGTAGTATCTCAGGGATGTCGGGCAATCAGCCCCAGCATTTT. It specifies CASSISGMSGNQPQHF.

The CDR3 protein is CASSERDTGPYEQYF. CDR3 bases: TGTGCCAGCAGTGAACGGGACACCGGCCCCTACGAGCAGTACTTC. J is TRBJ2-7 and V is TRBV6-1; TRBD1 is a possible D gene (6 bases). Trimming cost V 2 bases and J 2 bases, with 13 bases left between them. The CDR3 is 15 residues long. The V gene's germline CDR1 is MNHNS and CDR2 SASEGT.

The chain joins TRBV7-9 to TRBJ2-1; TRBD1 agrees at 9 bases. CDR1 and CDR2 (germline): SEHNR, FQNEAQ (reference sequence). This CDR3 spans 15 amino acids. Trimming took 4 bases from V and 8 from J; bases not matched to a gene: 9. CDR3 DNA: TGTGCCAGCAGCTATTTGGGACAGGGCCCCGATGAGCAGTTCTTC. Its translation is CASSYLGQGPDEQFF.

The CDR3 DNA reads as TGTGCCAGCAGTGATGACAGGGGGAACACAGATACGCAGTATTTT. This gives the protein CASSDDRGNTDTQYF. The chain recombines TRBV25-1 with TRBJ2-3; TRBD1 agrees at 9 bases. The CDR3 totals 15 residues. The V gene's germline CDR1 is MGHDK and CDR2 SYGVNS. V was pared by 3 bases and J by 2 bases, with 3 bases of the junction left unmatched.

CDR3 loop: CASSQAYNEQFF. Here the CDR3 DNA reads TGTGCCAGCAGCCAAGCTTACAATGAGCAGTTCTTC. The chain employs TRBV3-1 (or the pseudogene TRBV3-2) and TRBJ2-1; D uncertain. Trimming took off 1 base at V and 4 bases at J, with 2 bases between the two ends. The germline V gene encodes CDR1 LGHDT and CDR2 YNNKEL (reference sequence). The CDR3 is 12 amino acids.